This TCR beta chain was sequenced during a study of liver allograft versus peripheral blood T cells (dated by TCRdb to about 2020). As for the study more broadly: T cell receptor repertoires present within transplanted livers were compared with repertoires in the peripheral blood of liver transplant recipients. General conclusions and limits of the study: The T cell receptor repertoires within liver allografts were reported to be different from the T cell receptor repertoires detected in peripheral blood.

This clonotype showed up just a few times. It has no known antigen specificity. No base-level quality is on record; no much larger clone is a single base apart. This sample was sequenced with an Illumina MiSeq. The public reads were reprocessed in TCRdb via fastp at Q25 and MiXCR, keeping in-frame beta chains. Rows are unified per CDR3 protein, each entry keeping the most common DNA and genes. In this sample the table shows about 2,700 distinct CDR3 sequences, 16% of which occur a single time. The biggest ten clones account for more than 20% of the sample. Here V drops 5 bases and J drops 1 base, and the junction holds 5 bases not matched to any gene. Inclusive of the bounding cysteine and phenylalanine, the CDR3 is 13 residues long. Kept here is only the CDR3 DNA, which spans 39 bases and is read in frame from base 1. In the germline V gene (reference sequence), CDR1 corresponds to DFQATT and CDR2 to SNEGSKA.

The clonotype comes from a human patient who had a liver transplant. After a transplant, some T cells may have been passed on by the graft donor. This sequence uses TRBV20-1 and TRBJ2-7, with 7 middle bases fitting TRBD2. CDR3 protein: CSALTGGSYEQYF. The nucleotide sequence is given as TGCAGTGCTTTAACGGGGGGTTCCTACGAGCAGTACTTC.